Sequencing of this T cell receptor beta chain was carried out in a study of T cell responses to AZD1222 COVID-19 vaccine. The germline CDR1 and CDR2 sequences are MNHNY and SVGAGI (reference sequence). V was trimmed by 1 base and J by 4 bases, leaving 13 bases between them. CDR3 length: 16 amino acids. The data were produced by immunoSEQ multiplex PCR, yet TCRdb's version contains in-frame clones alone and is incomplete. The repertoire holds more than 110,000 clones, with about 92% as singletons. Study-level findings and limits: Unmutated regions of variants are reportedly targeted by nearly half of spike-specific TCRs.

Of note for this clone: Its antigen is unknown.

The sample was peripheral blood, taken on day 0 of AZD1222 vaccination. This chain joins TRBV6-6 and TRBJ2-2; TRBD1 is a possible D gene (6 bases). The sequence derives from an adult in good health. The CDR3 sequence: CASSYYLGAGTGELFF. The CDR3 DNA reads TGTGCCAGCAGTTACTATCTGGGGGCGGGCACCGGGGAGCTGTTTTTT.